These T cell receptor beta chains were read from a single sample in a study of blood T cell repertoires in COVID-19. Method: immunoSEQ multiplex PCR; TCRdb's copy keeps in-frame clones and lacks some. The table has fewer than 600,000 clones, 70% to 90% seen once. What was sequenced was PBMCs or T cells enriched from blood (not recorded which). The receptor set was obtained from a woman in her 40s who had recovered from COVID-19. Both conserved end residues are part of each CDR3. The D gene is left open where the match is weak. Where a row states a size, it is once, few, many or the class of an expanded clone; other rows omit it.

V	size	D	J	DNA	CDR3
TRBV19	NA	NA	TRBJ1-2	TGTGCCAGTAACCCTGGGGGGGGCCTCTATGGCTACACCTTC	CASNPGGGLYGYTF
TRBV7-8	NA	NA	TRBJ1-2	TGTGCCAGCAGCCGGGACGGGGTCTATGGCTACACCTTC	CASSRDGVYGYTF
TRBV24-1	NA	NA	TRBJ2-1	TGTGCCACCAGTGTCCTTAATGAGCAGTTCTTC	CATSVLNEQFF
TRBV30	NA	TRBD2	TRBJ2-7	TGTGCCTGGTCGACTAGCGGCTCCTACGAGCAGTACTTC	CAWSTSGSYEQYF
TRBV18	NA	NA	TRBJ1-1	TGTGCCAGCTCACTGACACGTTTGAACACTGAAGCTTTCTTT	CASSLTRLNTEAFF
TRBV3-1/TRBV3-2	NA	NA	TRBJ1-4	TGTGCCAGCAGCCAAGACGGTGCAACTAATGAAAAACTGTTTTTT	CASSQDGATNEKLFF
TRBV7-6	NA	NA	TRBJ2-7	TGTGCCAGCAGCTTAGAGGGGAAGTACGTTTCCGAGCAGTACTTC	CASSLEGKYVSEQYF
TRBV18	NA	NA	TRBJ2-1	TGTGCCAGCTCACCACCGAGAACCGGTTCTGAGCAGTTCTTC	CASSPPRTGSEQFF
TRBV25-1	NA	TRBD2	TRBJ2-2	TGTGCCAGCAGTGGCTGGGGCGGGGGAGTTGGTACCGGGGAGCTGTTTTTT	CASSGWGGGVGTGELFF
TRBV5-1	NA	TRBD2	TRBJ2-1	TGCGCCAGCAGCCCCTTTGCGGGAGGCTCCTACAATGAGCAGTTCTTC	CASSPFAGGSYNEQFF
TRBV5-1	NA	TRBD2	TRBJ2-3	TGCGCCAGCAGCTCTGGACTAGCGGAGTCCACAGATACGCAGTATTTT	CASSSGLAESTDTQYF
TRBV5-5	NA	TRBD1	TRBJ1-5	TGTGCCAGCAGCCGACAGGGGGACAGCAATCAGCCCCAGCATTTT	CASSRQGDSNQPQHF
TRBV5-1	NA	NA	TRBJ2-3	TGCGCCAGCGCAGTGGACACACACACAGATACGCAGTATTTT	CASAVDTHTDTQYF
TRBV25-1	NA	NA	TRBJ2-3	TGTGCCAGCAGTGAGCGGGCTGTGGGAGATACGCAGTATTTT	CASSERAVGDTQYF
TRBV5-4	NA	TRBD1	TRBJ1-2	TGTGCCAGCACACCCACAGGGGGTGTAGGCTACACCTTC	CASTPTGGVGYTF
TRBV7-2	NA	TRBD1	TRBJ2-5	TGTGCCAGCAGCGCCGAGCCGGACAGGGGTCTTGTTACCCAGTACTTC	CASSAEPDRGLVTQYF
TRBV29-1	NA	TRBD1	TRBJ2-7	TGCAGCGTTGAGGGGGACAGGGATCTCGAGCAGTACTTC	CSVEGDRDLEQYF
TRBV24-1	NA	TRBD2	TRBJ2-7	TGTGCCACCAGTGACCGTGCAGCGGGAGCGTACGAGCAGTACTTC	CATSDRAAGAYEQYF
TRBV19	NA	TRBD2	TRBJ2-1	TGTGCCAGTAGTAGAAACCACGGGACTAGCGGGCGGAACAATGAGCAGTTCTTC	CASSRNHGTSGRNNEQFF
TRBV18	NA	NA	TRBJ1-1	TGTGCCAGCTCACCACGGGGGGACCTTGAAGCTTTCTTT	CASSPRGDLEAFF
TRBV14	once	NA	TRBJ1-1	TGTGCCAGCAGCAGCAGGGTTTGGACTGAAGCTTTCTTT	CASSSRVWTEAFF
TRBV15	NA	NA	TRBJ2-1	TGTGCCACCGGTCCCCGGACAGAGGGTGAGCAGTTCTTC	CATGPRTEGEQFF
TRBV2	few	TRBD1	TRBJ1-1	TGTGCCAGCAGTGACGGGGGACAGAGGATCGAAGCTTTCTTT	CASSDGGQRIEAFF
TRBV5-1	NA	TRBD2	TRBJ2-2	TGCGCCAGCAGCTTGGAGACTAGCCCAAACACCGGGGAGCTGTTTTTT	CASSLETSPNTGELFF
TRBV5-6	many	TRBD1	TRBJ1-3	TGTGCCAGCAGCTCCGACAGGGCCGGAAACACCATATATTTT	CASSSDRAGNTIYF
TRBV14	NA	TRBD1	TRBJ2-5	TGTGCCAGCAGCGCAAACCGGGACAGGAGGGGCGAGACCCAGTACTTC	CASSANRDRRGETQYF
TRBV29-1	NA	NA	TRBJ1-1	TGCAGCGTTGGTCAGAAAATTGTGAACACTGAAGCTTTCTTT	CSVGQKIVNTEAFF
TRBV6-5	NA	NA	TRBJ2-7	TGTGCCAGCAGTTACTCCCCCAGCTACGAGCAGTACTTC	CASSYSPSYEQYF
TRBV18	NA	TRBD2	TRBJ2-7	TGTGCCAGCTCACCAGTTAGCGGGACTAACGAGCAGTACTTC	CASSPVSGTNEQYF
TRBV27	NA	NA	TRBJ1-1	TGTGCCAGCAGTCCCCCCCGGAGGGGTAACACTGAAGCTTTCTTT	CASSPPRRGNTEAFF
TRBV5-8	NA	TRBD1	TRBJ1-2	TGTGCCAGCAGCTTGTGGGACAGGGGGTATGGCTACACCTTC	CASSLWDRGYGYTF
TRBV6-2/TRBV6-3	NA	TRBD2	TRBJ2-3	TGTGCCAGCAGTTACAATCGGGCGGGAGTCGGGACAGATACGCAGTATTTT	CASSYNRAGVGTDTQYF
TRBV5-6	NA	NA	TRBJ1-1	TGTGCCAGCAGCCAGGTGGGTAACATGAACACTGAAGCTTTCTTT	CASSQVGNMNTEAFF
TRBV5-4	NA	TRBD1	TRBJ2-7	TGTGCCAGCAGCGACCAGATAAAGGGCAGGGGGTGGGAGCAGTACTTC	CASSDQIKGRGWEQYF
TRBV9	NA	NA	TRBJ2-2	TGTGCCAGCAGTTATCCTAGAGGCGGGACGAACACCGGGGAGCTGTTTTTT	CASSYPRGGTNTGELFF
TRBV11-2	NA	TRBD2	TRBJ2-1	TGTGCCAGCAGCTTTACTAGCGGGAGGGAAAATGAGCAGTTCTTC	CASSFTSGRENEQFF